The 22 T cell receptor beta chains below were found in one sample sequenced in a study of cytomegalovirus exposure and HLA in healthy donors. The PCR contained 60 Vbeta and 13 Jbeta primers. The table came from immunoSEQ multiplex PCR; TCRdb's copy has only in-frame clones and leaves some out. The sample yields about 200,000 clones, roughly 85% seen once. The source material was PBMCs. The receptor set was obtained from a woman aged 45-65 years in good health and CMV-seronegative.

This clone has only one observation. V is TRBV12-5 and J is TRBJ2-3; 14 bases align to TRBD2. The CDR3 has 17 residues. J gave up 5 bases and V 1 base, and 5 bases lay outside the gene matches. Germline-derived CDR1 and CDR2 are LGHNT and FRNRAP. The CDR3 spells CASGLGPGLAGVDTQYF. CDR3 DNA: TGTGCTAGTGGTTTGGGGCCGGGACTAGCGGGAGTAGATACGCAGTATTTT.

V usage is TRBV28 and J usage is TRBJ2-1, with unresolved D. V was trimmed by 5 bases and J by 0 bases, leaving 11 bases between them. The CDR3 loop spans 15 amino acids. CDR1 and CDR2 from the germline V gene are MDHEN and SYDVKM. The CDR3 is CASSPPNVSYNEQFF. Written as DNA, the CDR3 is TGTGCCAGCAGTCCTCCTAATGTCTCCTACAATGAGCAGTTCTTC.

This sequence joins TRBV28 and TRBJ1-2; the D gene is possibly TRBD1 (6 bases). Looked up from germline, CDR1 is MDHEN and CDR2 is SYDVKM. The ends were cut back, 3 bases at V and 7 bases at J, with 9 bases in the middle. The CDR3 covers 12 residues. The CDR3 bases are TGTGCCAGCAGTTTGGGGGCGGGTGGCTACACCTTC. Translated, it gives CASSLGAGGYTF.

The chain couples TRBV28 to TRBJ2-2, with 7 bases fitting TRBD2. With V trimmed by 5 bases and J by 4 bases, 4 bases remained unmatched. The CDR3 is made up of 14 amino acids. From germline, CDR1 is MDHEN and CDR2 SYDVKM. CDR3: CASSPGLLTGELFF. As DNA, the CDR3 is TGTGCCAGCAGTCCGGGACTACTCACCGGGGAGCTGTTTTTT.

The chain has TRBV11-1 and TRBJ2-7; no clear D. V shed 2 bases and J shed 10 bases, with 18 bases lying between them. CDR1 and CDR2 from the germline V gene are SGHAT and FQDESV (reference sequence). CDR3 size: 14 residues. CDR3: CASSLKSGPLVQYF. CDR3 coding DNA: TGTGCCAGCAGCTTAAAATCAGGTCCGTTGGTTCAGTACTTC.

This clone showed up just once. The gene calls are TRBV18 and TRBJ2-7, with TRBD1 identical over 8 bases. The V gene end was trimmed by 6 bases and the J gene end by 0 bases; junction bases not matched to a gene: 4. The germline CDR1 and CDR2 sequences are KGHSH and LQKENI. The CDR3 is 14 amino acids. This chain's CDR3 is CASSRQGNSYEQYF. CDR3 nucleotide sequence: TGTGCCAGCTCGCGACAGGGGAACTCCTACGAGCAGTACTTC.

This chain links TRBV19 with TRBJ1-1; 7 positions agree with TRBD1. V gave up 4 bases and J gave up 5 bases; unmatched junction bases: 10. The germline CDR1 and CDR2 sequences are LNHDA and SQIVND (reference sequence). The CDR3 runs 15 residues. CDR3 nucleotide sequence: TGTGCCAGTAGTAACCAAGGGGGCGCCTGGACTGAAGCTTTCTTT. Amino acids: CASSNQGGAWTEAFF.

Judged by abundance, this clone is medium-sized (0.01 to 0.1%). This chain joins TRBV7-6 and TRBJ1-1, with 10 nucleotides matching TRBD1. This CDR3 has 18 amino acids. Germline values: CDR1 SGHVS, CDR2 FNYEAQ. V lost 1 base to trimming and J lost 6 bases; unmatched junction nucleotides: 14. CDR3 loop: CASSLGQGAPLKVAEAFF. The CDR3 nucleotides read TGTGCCAGCAGCTTAGGACAGGGGGCGCCGCTGAAAGTGGCTGAAGCTTTCTTT. The full variable domain, its missing parts supplied by reference TRBV7-6 and TRBJ1-1, is GAGVSQSPRYKVTKRGQDVALRCDPISGHVSLYWYRQALGQGPEFLTYFNYEAQQDKSGLPNDRFSAERPEGSISTLTIQRTEQRDSAMYRCASSLGQGAPLKVAEAFFGQGTRLTVV.

The chain uses TRBV28 and TRBJ2-5, with D perhaps TRBD1 (8 bases). Trimming shortened V by 8 bases and J by 2 bases, and 15 bases separated the two germline ends. The CDR3 loop spans 14 amino acids. CDR1 MDHEN and CDR2 SYDVKM come from the germline V gene. CDR3 loop: CASGTGGVQETQYF. The DNA of the CDR3 is TGTGCCAGCGGAACAGGGGGGGTACAAGAGACCCAGTACTTC.

The chain combines TRBV27 with TRBJ1-2; a possible D gene is TRBD1 (6 bases). The germline gives CDR1 MNHEY, CDR2 SMNVEV (reference sequence). This CDR3 is built from 13 residues. The ends were cut back, 8 bases at V and 4 bases at J, with 14 bases in the middle. CDR3 residues: CASRRQETYGYTF. CDR3 DNA sequence: TGTGCCAGCCGAAGACAGGAGACCTATGGCTACACCTTC.

CDR3: CASSPSLGQGRETQYF. The CDR3, as DNA: TGTGCCAGCAGCCCAAGTTTGGGACAGGGGAGAGAGACCCAGTACTTC. The chain links TRBV5-4 to TRBJ2-5; 10 positions match TRBD1. This CDR3 has 16 residues. CDR1 is SGHNT, CDR2 YYREEE, per germline (reference sequence). The V gene end was trimmed by 4 bases and the J gene end by 4 bases; junction bases not matched to a gene: 10. Supplemented by reference TRBV5-4 and TRBJ2-5, the full variable domain reads ETGVTQSPTHLIKTRGQQVTLRCSSQSGHNTVSWYQQALGQGPQFIFQYYREEENGRGNFPPRFSGLQFPNYSSELNVNALELDDSALYLCASSPSLGQGRETQYFGPGTRLLVL.

V and J are TRBV29-1 and TRBJ1-2; maybe TRBD1 (5 bases). The CDR3 is 13 residues long. Per germline, CDR1 SQVTM and CDR2 ANQGSEA. V lost 5 bases and J lost 0, with 10 bases in between. For the CDR3, the DNA is TGCAGCGTTAGACAGAATTCTAACTATGGCTACACCTTC. Encoded protein: CSVRQNSNYGYTF. The variable domain in full, with the rest retrieved from reference TRBV29-1 and TRBJ1-2, is SAVISQKPSRDICQRGTSLTIQCQVDSQVTMMFWYRQQPGQSLTLIATANQGSEATYESGFVIDKFPISRPNLTFSTLTVSNMSPEDSSIYLCSVRQNSNYGYTFGSGTRLTVV.

This clone was recorded once. The CDR3 loop is CASSGAYSPLHF. DNA of the CDR3: TGTGCCAGCAGTGGGGCCTATTCACCCCTCCACTTT. The chain recombines TRBV9 with TRBJ1-6; tentatively, D is TRBD1 (5 bases). From germline, CDR1 is SGDLS and CDR2 YYNGEE. V lost 5 bases and J lost 8, with 8 bases in between. The CDR3 is made up of 12 amino acids.

This clone was detected a few times. The chain couples TRBV15 to TRBJ1-1; 7 nucleotides align to TRBD1. Trimming cost V 0 bases and J 1 base; bases outside gene matches: 8. Germline V gives CDR1 LNHNV, CDR2 YYDKDF (reference sequence). The CDR3 runs to 17 residues. The CDR3 is CATSRDRQGAWNTEAFF. In nucleotides, the CDR3 is TGTGCCACCAGCAGAGATCGACAGGGCGCCTGGAACACTGAAGCTTTCTTT.

The V call is TRBV14, the J call TRBJ2-4, with D uncertain. Trimming cost V 1 base and J 8 bases, with 12 bases left between them. Germline V gives CDR1 SGHDN, CDR2 FVKESK. CDR3 length: 14 amino acids. The CDR3 spells CASSQVPNADIQYF. CDR3 sequence (DNA): TGTGCCAGCAGCCAAGTCCCGAATGCGGACATTCAGTACTTC.

This clone was detected many times. V gene TRBV7-8 combines with J gene TRBJ1-1; a possible D gene is TRBD1 (5 bases). Germline loops: CDR1 SGHVS, CDR2 FQNEAQ. The CDR3 extends over 12 amino acids. Trimming shortened V by 0 bases and J by 8 bases, and 7 bases separated the two germline ends. The CDR3 here is CASSLAAGEAFF. The CDR3 DNA reads as TGTGCCAGCAGCTTAGCTGCAGGGGAAGCTTTCTTT.

The V and J genes are TRBV19 and TRBJ2-3; D ambiguous. This CDR3 has 15 amino acids. The germline CDR1 and CDR2 sequences are LNHDA and SQIVND (reference sequence). Trimming left V 5 bases short and J 0 bases short, with 12 bases between. CDR3 DNA: TGTGCCAGTAGTTCCGCTTGGCGGAGCACAGATACGCAGTATTTT. This codes for CASSSAWRSTDTQYF.

The sample holds a few counts of this clone. V usage is TRBV30 and J usage is TRBJ1-1; D remains ambiguous. CDR1 GTSNPN and CDR2 SVGIG come from the germline V gene (reference sequence). V was shortened by 3 bases and J by 9 bases, with 20 bases between the two germline ends. The CDR3 length is 14 residues. The chain's CDR3 is CAWRDTPTTPKAFF. The CDR3 DNA follows: TGTGCCTGGAGAGACACCCCGACAACGCCGAAAGCTTTCTTT.

V and J are TRBV20-1 and TRBJ1-2; D not certain. Germline V lookup: CDR1 DFQATT, CDR2 SNEGSKA (reference sequence). V gave up 3 bases and J gave up 0 bases, with 2 bases separating them. The CDR3 runs to 11 residues. The CDR3 reads CSASTNYGYTF. The CDR3 nucleotides read TGCAGTGCTAGTACTAACTATGGCTACACCTTC.

Notes on this clone: Other DNA sequences in the same sample also yield this CDR3. The chain joins TRBV27 to TRBJ2-7; 8 bases are shared with TRBD2. V trimming: 4 bases; J trimming: 4 bases; junction bases outside the gene matches: 3. Germline loops: CDR1 MNHEY, CDR2 SMNVEV (reference sequence). CDR3 size: 13 residues. The CDR3: CASSYTGGYEQYF. CDR3 DNA sequence: TGTGCCAGCAGTTATACGGGAGGGTACGAGCAGTACTTC.

V is TRBV5-1 and J is TRBJ2-3; 9 nucleotides align to TRBD1. Germline V CDR1 and CDR2: SGHRS, YFSETQ. Losses at the gene ends were 2 bases for V and 2 bases for J; bases not matched to a gene: 3. The CDR3 is 15 residues long. CDR3 bases: TGCGCCAGCAGCTTCCGGGACAGGGACACAGATACGCAGTATTTT. This codes for CASSFRDRDTDTQYF.

This clone was seen only a few times. The chain combines TRBV27 with TRBJ2-4; maybe TRBD1 (6 bases). Germline V gene sequence: CDR1 MNHEY, CDR2 SMNVEV (reference sequence). V was clipped by 5 bases and J by 0 bases, with 17 bases between them. The CDR3 is 17 amino acids. CDR3 sequence: CASSPWTAPLAKNIQYF. In DNA, the CDR3 is TGTGCCAGCAGTCCGTGGACAGCCCCTCTAGCCAAAAACATTCAGTACTTC.